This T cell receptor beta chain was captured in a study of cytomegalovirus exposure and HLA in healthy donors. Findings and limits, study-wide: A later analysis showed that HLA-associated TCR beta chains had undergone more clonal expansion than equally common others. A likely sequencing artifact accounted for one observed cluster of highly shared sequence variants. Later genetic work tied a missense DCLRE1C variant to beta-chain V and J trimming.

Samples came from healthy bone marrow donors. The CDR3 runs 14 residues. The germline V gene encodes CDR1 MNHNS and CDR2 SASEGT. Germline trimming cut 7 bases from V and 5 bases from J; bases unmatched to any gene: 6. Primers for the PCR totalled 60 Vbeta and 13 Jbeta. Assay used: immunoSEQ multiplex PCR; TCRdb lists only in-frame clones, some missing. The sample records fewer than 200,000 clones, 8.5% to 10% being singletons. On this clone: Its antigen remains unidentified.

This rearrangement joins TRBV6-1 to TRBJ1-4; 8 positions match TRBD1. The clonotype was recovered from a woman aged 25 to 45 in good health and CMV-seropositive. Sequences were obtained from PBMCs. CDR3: CASNVQGGNEKLFF. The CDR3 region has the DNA TGTGCCAGCAACGTACAGGGGGGAAATGAAAAACTGTTTTTT.